This TCR beta chain was sequenced during a study of cytomegalovirus exposure and HLA in healthy donors. This clone appeared once. Trimming took 2 bases from V and 6 from J, leaving 9 bases between them. The CDR3 runs to 13 residues. Germline V gene data show CDR1 as LGHNA and CDR2 as YSLEER. Both 60 Vbeta primers and 13 Jbeta primers went into the PCR. Only in-frame clones appear in the TCRdb table, and some are missing; sequencing was by immunoSEQ multiplex PCR. The data show over 110,000 clones, roughly four fifths seen once. Sequenced material: PBMCs. This TCR came from a male donor in good health and CMV-seronegative. The rearrangement joins TRBV4-3 to TRBJ2-3; no clear D gene. In nucleotides, the CDR3 is TGCGCCAGCAGCCAAAATAACCGGGATACGCAGTATTTT. Protein: CASSQNNRDTQYF.